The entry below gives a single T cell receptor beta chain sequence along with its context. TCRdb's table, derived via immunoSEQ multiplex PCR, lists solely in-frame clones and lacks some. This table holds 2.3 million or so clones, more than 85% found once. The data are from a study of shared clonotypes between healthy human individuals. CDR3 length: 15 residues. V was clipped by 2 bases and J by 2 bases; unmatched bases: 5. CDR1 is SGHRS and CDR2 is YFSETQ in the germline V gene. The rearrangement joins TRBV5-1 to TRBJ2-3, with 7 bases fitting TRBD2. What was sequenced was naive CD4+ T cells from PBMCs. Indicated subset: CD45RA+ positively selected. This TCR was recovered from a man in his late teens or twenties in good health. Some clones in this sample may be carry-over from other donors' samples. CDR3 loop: CASSFITSVTDTQYF. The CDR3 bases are TGCGCCAGCAGCTTTATAACTAGCGTCACAGATACGCAGTATTTT.